Here is one TCR beta chain with its context. The CDR3 covers 15 residues. CDR1 SGDLS and CDR2 YYNGEE come from the germline V gene. Trimming at V came to 0 bases and at J to 10 bases, leaving 7 bases not matched to a gene. The data originate from a study of blood T cell repertoires in COVID-19. The assay was immunoSEQ multiplex PCR, and TCRdb's table has in-frame clones only and misses some. The sample comprises around 130,000 clones, 75% to 90% of which are singletons, and 25% to 35% rests with the top ten. This chain connects TRBV9 to TRBJ1-6, with TRBD1 identical over 7 bases. This TCR was sampled from a man between 65 and 79 years old with active or convalescent COVID-19. Sequences were obtained from peripheral blood. The CDR3 nucleotides are TGTGCCAGCAGCGTAGGTCCAGGGGGTTGGTCACCCCTCCACTTT. Its protein product is CASSVGPGGWSPLHF. Looking up the rest from reference TRBV9 and TRBJ1-6 gives the full variable domain: DSGVTQTPKHLITATGQRVTLRCSPRSGDLSVYWYQQSLDQGLQFLIQYYNGEERAKGNILERFSAQQFPDLHSELNLSSLELGDSALYFCASSVGPGGWSPLHFGNGTRLTVT.